This entry is about one T cell receptor beta chain. Researchers amplified the TCR beta CDR3 regions from RNA transcripts. HTBI primers were employed in a first-round RT-PCR of the TCR CDR3. MiXCR was run by TCRdb on the multiplex PCR reads, yielding one entry per CDR3 protein. In the table there are 300,000 to 500,000 distinct CDR3 sequences, about 15% of which are singletons. The V gene lost 3 bases and the J gene lost 5 bases, with 11 bases spanning the gap. The germline gives CDR1 SGDLS, CDR2 YYNGEE. This CDR3 contains 13 residues. These data belong to a study of T cells in Graves' hyperthyroidism and ophthalmopathy.

This receptor was identified in a woman in her 30s with Graves' hyperthyroidism. This chain connects TRBV9 to TRBJ2-5; D is ambiguous. Material for sequencing was blood. The CDR3 bases are TGTGCCAGCAGCGCAGTCGAAAGGGAGACCCAGTACTTC. Its protein is CASSAVERETQYF. Filled out from reference TRBV9 and TRBJ2-5, the complete variable domain reads DSGVTQTPKHLITATGQRVTLRCSPRSGDLSVYWYQQSLDQGLQFLIQYYNGEERAKGNILERFSAQQFPDLHSELNLSSLELGDSALYFCASSAVERETQYFGPGTRLLVL.